These 16 T cell receptor delta chains share one sample of origin, sequenced in a study of gamma delta lymphoproliferative disorders and STAT genes. TCRdb re-processed the multiplex PCR reads via CATT. The sample lists about 1,500 delta-chain clones; around 2% were seen once. The receptor sequences were amplified from genomic DNA of peripheral blood mononuclear cells. The sample consisted of blood. The receptors here all came from a human donor in good health.

This clone appeared a few times. The TCRdb protein comes from a much larger clone and disagrees with this DNA's translation at residue 5, likely due to a read error; the protein given here is derived from the DNA. The CDR3 loop reads CACDAVLDSSWDTRQMFF. CDR3 nucleotides: TGTGCCTGTGACGCAGTACTGGACAGCTCCTGGGACACCCGACAGATGTTTTTC. This chain connects TRDV2 to TRDJ3; TRDD3 might be the D (5 bases). CDR3 size: 18 residues. CDR1 and CDR2 (germline): GEAIGNYY, EKD. The V end was cut by 3 bases, the J end by 0 bases, with 14 bases between.

In its sample, this clone is medium-sized. This is likely an artifact of a read error, given a far larger clone one base away. This chain connects TRDV2 to TRDJ3; 7 bases match TRDD3. This CDR3 has 22 residues. Germline CDR1 reads GEAIGNYY; CDR2 reads EKD. With 1 base clipped from V and 2 bases from J, the junction kept 19 bases outside the gene matches. This CDR3 reads CACDTVGDISLWSPWDTRQMFF. The CDR3 nucleotides read TGTGCCTGTGACACTGTAGGGGATATATCGCTATGGAGCCCCTGGGACACCCGACAGATGTTTTTC.

With respect to this clone: This likely came from a read error, as a far larger clone is one base away. This sample includes further DNA sequences coding for the same CDR3. The chain employs TRDV2 and TRDJ1; unclear D gene. The germline V gene has CDR1 GEAIGNYY and CDR2 EKD. V lost 0 bases to trimming and J lost 0 bases, with 10 bases between them. CDR3 size: 15 residues. CDR3 loop: CACDTVGENTDKLIF. CDR3 DNA sequence: TGTGCCTGTGACACCGTGGGAGAAAACACCGATAAACTCATCTTT.

This clone has only a few counts. TCRdb shows a much larger clone's protein in place of this DNA's translation, and the two differ at residue 18, likely through a read error; the protein shown is translated from the DNA. The CDR3 coding sequence is TGTGCCTGTGACCCTGTGGGGGATACGGAGAGCTCCTGGGACACCCGACAGATATTTTTC. Residues: CACDPVGDTESSWDTRQIFF. The chain couples TRDV2 to TRDJ3, with TRDD3 identical over 11 bases. This CDR3 region has 20 residues. Germline loops: CDR1 GEAIGNYY, CDR2 EKD.

This clone showed up just a few times. Given a far larger clone just one base away, this is likely a sequencing read error. The sample holds other DNA sequences that translate to the same CDR3. V is TRDV2 and J is TRDJ3, with TRDD3 as a possible D gene (5 bases). Germline lookup yields CDR1 GEAIGNYY and CDR2 EKD. The CDR3 spans 18 residues. The CDR3 is CACDTVLDSSWDTRQMFF. DNA of the CDR3: TGTGCCTGTGACACAGTACTGGACAGCTCCTGGGACACCCGGCAGATGTTTTTC.

As for this clone: The TCRdb record carries a much larger clone's protein, which differs from this DNA's translation at residue 9; a read error is the likely cause, and the protein listed here is the DNA translation. V gene TRDV2 combines with J gene TRDJ1; 7 nucleotides agree with TRDD3. The junction had 14 bases not matched to a gene; V was cut back by 1 base and J by 1 base. This CDR3 is built from 18 residues. Germline V CDR1 and CDR2: GEAIGNYY, EKD. The CDR3 spells CACDTVLGYTRITDKLIF. CDR3 in DNA: TGTGCCTGTGACACAGTACTGGGGTATACGCGGATCACCGATAAACTCATCTTT.

The chain joins TRDV2 to TRDJ1; D is unclear. The CDR3 spans 14 residues. Trimming left V 0 bases short and J 2 bases short, with 9 bases between. CDR1 and CDR2 (germline): GEAIGNYY, EKD. The CDR3 sequence: CACDTLTGTDKLIF. The CDR3 region has the DNA TGTGCCTGTGACACCCTCACCGGGACCGATAAACTCATCTTT.

By its share, this clone is large (0.1 to 1%). This same CDR3 is encoded by further DNA sequences in the sample. The V call is TRDV2, the J call TRDJ1, with TRDD3 matching over 9 bases. CDR1 and CDR2 from the germline V gene are GEAIGNYY and EKD. With V trimmed by 3 bases and J by 2 bases, 15 bases remained unmatched. This CDR3 contains 18 residues. CDR3 nucleotides: TGTGCCTGTGACCCCGCAGGTCGTACTGGGGGAGAGACCGATAAACTCATCTTT. Residues: CACDPAGRTGGETDKLIF.

This clone was seen only a few times. TCRdb's listed protein matches a much larger clone and diverges from this DNA's translation at residue 6, likely through a read error; the protein shown comes from the DNA. This chain links TRDV1 with TRDJ1, with TRDD3 as a possible D gene (5 bases). The CDR3 loop spans 22 amino acids. The V gene lost 4 bases and the J gene lost 3 bases, with 36 bases spanning the gap. The V gene's germline CDR1 is TSWWSYY and CDR2 QGS. CDR3 sequence reads: CALGGSLMVLRRWGLGSDKLIF. In DNA form, the CDR3 reads TGTGCTCTTGGGGGGTCCCTGATGGTCCTCCGACGGTGGGGCTTAGGGTCCGATAAACTCATCTTT.

Comment on this clone: A far larger clone is one base from this, pointing to a likely read error. Other DNA sequences in this sample translate to the same CDR3. CDR3 DNA: TGTGCCCTTGGGAAACCCTTCCGCTACTGGGGGATACGGGGGATCACCGATAAACTCATCTTT. Its protein product is CALGKPFRYWGIRGITDKLIF. This chain links TRDV1 with TRDJ1, with TRDD3 matching 13 bases. The CDR3 spans 21 residues. Germline V CDR1 and CDR2: TSWWSYY, QGS.

Regarding this clone: The mismatch at residue 5 between this DNA's translation and the TCRdb protein of a much larger clone likely reflects a read error; the protein shown is translated from the DNA. The chain has TRDV1 and TRDJ1, with TRDD3 matching 11 bases. CDR1 and CDR2 (germline): TSWWSYY, QGS. V lost 4 bases and J lost 0; bases outside the gene matches: 28. The length of the CDR3 is 24 residues. CDR3 nucleotide sequence: TGTGCTCTTGGGGGACCTTCCTACGTTCGGAAATGGGGGATACGCGGATCGTACACCGATAAACTCATCTTT. Protein sequence: CALGGPSYVRKWGIRGSYTDKLIF.

In its sample, this clone was seen a few times. With only one base between it and a far larger clone, this is likely a read error. The sample has other DNA sequences that encode this CDR3 too. The chain couples TRDV2 to TRDJ1; TRDD3 matches at 11 bases. This CDR3 contains 19 residues. From germline, CDR1 is GEAIGNYY and CDR2 EKD. The trim removed 0 bases at V and 5 bases at J, leaving 16 bases unmatched. CDR3 residues: CACDTVLGDTLRGSDKLIF. The CDR3 coding sequence is TGTGCCTGTGACACCGTTCTGGGGGATACATTAAGAGGGTCGGATAAACTCATCTTT.

Details on this clone: A far larger clone is a single base away, which makes a read error likely. The same CDR3 is also encoded by other DNA sequences in this sample. The CDR3 DNA sequence: TGTGCTTGTGAAACACTACCCCAGGTGGGGGATTTATCGATGGAGGATAAACTCATCTTT. Translated, it gives CACETLPQVGDLSMEDKLIF. This chain links TRDV2 with TRDJ1, with 8 nucleotides matching TRDD3. Looked up from germline, CDR1 is GEAIGNYY and CDR2 is EKD. This CDR3 comprises 20 residues.

As for this clone: The TCRdb record carries a much larger clone's protein, which differs from this DNA's translation at residue 8; a read error is the likely cause, and the protein listed here is the DNA translation. The chain recombines TRDV2 with TRDJ3, with unresolved D. This CDR3 has 19 amino acids. Germline V gene sequence: CDR1 GEAIGNYY, CDR2 EKD. V was cut by 0 bases and J by 0 bases, with 14 bases left in between. CDR3 in DNA: TGTGCCTGTGACACCGTCCGGCAATCCAGCTCCTGGGACACCCGACAGATGTTTTTC. It codes for CACDTVRQSSSWDTRQMFF.

This clone occurred a few times. The protein that TCRdb holds for this DNA derives from a much larger clone and differs from the translated DNA at residue 17, which likely indicates a read error; the protein shown here is translated from the DNA. The J gene is TRDJ1, the V gene TRDV2; D gene uncertain. Near its end, the DNA agrees better with TRDJ2, so the J call may be wrong. The CDR3 covers 18 residues. The germline CDR1 and CDR2 sequences are GEAIGNYY and EKD. CDR3 in amino acids: CACDTVQFSRSYTDKLFF. For the CDR3, the DNA is TGTGCCTGTGACACCGTCCAGTTTAGCCGGTCTTACACCGATAAACTCTTCTTT.

This clone appeared a few times. The translation of this DNA and the TCRdb protein of a much larger clone differ at residue 8, probably owing to a read error; the protein shown here is translated from the DNA. The chain joins TRDV1 to TRDJ1; 10 bases line up with TRDD3. Trimming took 5 bases from V and 2 from J; bases not matched to a gene: 20. CDR3 length: 20 residues. From germline, CDR1 is TSWWSYY and CDR2 QGS. CDR3 amino acids: CALGRNPPGSVLGDTDKLIF. The CDR3 DNA sequence: TGTGCTCTTGGGAGAAACCCCCCCGGATCCGTACTGGGGGATACCGATAAACTCATCTTT.